These T cell receptor beta chains were read from a single sample in a study of blood T cell repertoires in COVID-19. Sequencing used immunoSEQ multiplex PCR; TCRdb keeps in-frame clones, though not all of them. The sample consists of some 500,000 clones, about 88% of them appearing once. Sequencing was carried out using peripheral blood. The receptor set was obtained from a woman aged 50 to 65 with COVID-19, enrolled during active disease. Each CDR3 is given with its conserved first and last residue. The order of the fields is clone size, V gene, D gene, J gene, CDR3 protein, CDR3 DNA. A D gene is named only where the DNA matches it firmly. Size is omitted from some rows. Given values are once, few, many or a class for expanded clones.

abundance: .
v_gene: TRBV5-1
d_gene: .
j_gene: TRBJ1-2
CDR3aa: CASSFDRTYGYTF
CDR3nt: TGCGCCAGCAGTTTCGACAGGACTTATGGCTACACCTTC

abundance: .
v_gene: TRBV19
d_gene: TRBD1
j_gene: TRBJ1-1
CDR3aa: CASSIVTGGPEAFF
CDR3nt: TGTGCCAGTAGTATTGTGACAGGGGGCCCTGAAGCTTTCTTT

abundance: few
v_gene: TRBV18
d_gene: .
j_gene: TRBJ1-1
CDR3aa: CASQTGNTEAFF
CDR3nt: TGTGCCAGCCAAACCGGGAACACTGAAGCTTTCTTT

abundance: .
v_gene: TRBV7-6
d_gene: .
j_gene: TRBJ1-4
CDR3aa: CASSLAPATNEKLFF
CDR3nt: TGTGCCAGCAGCTTAGCCCCTGCAACTAATGAAAAACTGTTTTTT

abundance: .
v_gene: TRBV6-5
d_gene: .
j_gene: TRBJ1-6
CDR3aa: CASSYSDNSYNSPLHF
CDR3nt: TGTGCCAGCAGTTACTCGGACAATTCCTATAATTCACCCCTCCACTTT

abundance: .
v_gene: TRBV9
d_gene: .
j_gene: TRBJ2-2
CDR3aa: CASSVNVGDHGELFF
CDR3nt: TGTGCCAGCAGCGTGAACGTCGGGGATCACGGGGAGCTGTTTTTT

abundance: .
v_gene: TRBV5-1
d_gene: .
j_gene: TRBJ2-5
CDR3aa: CASSSPTTQETQYF
CDR3nt: TGCGCCAGCAGCTCACCGACTACCCAAGAGACCCAGTACTTC

abundance: .
v_gene: TRBV29-1
d_gene: .
j_gene: TRBJ2-3
CDR3aa: CSVEDRRGRTDTQYF
CDR3nt: TGCAGCGTTGAAGATAGGAGGGGGCGGACAGATACGCAGTATTTT

abundance: few
v_gene: TRBV5-1
d_gene: .
j_gene: TRBJ2-7
CDR3aa: CASSLDRDVHEQYF
CDR3nt: TGCGCCAGCAGCTTGGACAGGGACGTCCACGAGCAGTACTTC

abundance: .
v_gene: TRBV7-3
d_gene: .
j_gene: TRBJ1-2
CDR3aa: CASSPTFSSYGYTF
CDR3nt: TGTGCCAGCAGCCCGACTTTTAGTAGCTATGGCTACACCTTC

abundance: .
v_gene: TRBV5-6
d_gene: TRBD1
j_gene: TRBJ1-1
CDR3aa: CASSLAPTGGTEAFF
CDR3nt: TGTGCCAGCAGCTTGGCCCCGACAGGGGGGACTGAAGCTTTCTTT

abundance: .
v_gene: TRBV29-1
d_gene: TRBD1
j_gene: TRBJ2-3
CDR3aa: CSVEWGQEFTDTQYF
CDR3nt: TGCAGCGTTGAATGGGGACAGGAGTTCACAGATACGCAGTATTTT

abundance: .
v_gene: TRBV9
d_gene: TRBD1
j_gene: TRBJ2-7
CDR3aa: CASSVGWTGGVYEQYF
CDR3nt: TGTGCCAGCAGCGTAGGGTGGACAGGGGGCGTCTACGAGCAGTACTTC

abundance: .
v_gene: TRBV7-3
d_gene: TRBD2
j_gene: TRBJ2-1
CDR3aa: CASSLSGAGGPNEQFF
CDR3nt: TGTGCCAGCAGCTTAAGCGGTGCGGGGGGGCCGAATGAGCAGTTCTTC

abundance: .
v_gene: TRBV5-5
d_gene: TRBD1
j_gene: TRBJ1-1
CDR3aa: CASSFEGASAEAFF
CDR3nt: TGTGCCAGCAGCTTTGAGGGGGCGAGCGCTGAAGCTTTCTTT

abundance: .
v_gene: TRBV20-1
d_gene: .
j_gene: TRBJ1-2
CDR3aa: CSARDLDGYTF
CDR3nt: TGCAGTGCTAGAGATCTTGATGGCTACACCTTC

abundance: .
v_gene: TRBV19
d_gene: .
j_gene: TRBJ2-3
CDR3aa: CASSLTDTDTQYF
CDR3nt: TGTGCCAGTAGTCTGACAGACACAGATACGCAGTATTTT

abundance: .
v_gene: TRBV6-8
d_gene: TRBD1
j_gene: TRBJ1-5
CDR3aa: CASLTQGDQPQHF
CDR3nt: TGTGCCAGTTTGACGCAGGGGGATCAGCCCCAGCATTTT

abundance: .
v_gene: TRBV18
d_gene: TRBD2
j_gene: TRBJ2-1
CDR3aa: CASSPLWTSGGQYNEQFF
CDR3nt: TGTGCCAGCTCACCACTCTGGACTAGCGGGGGGCAGTACAATGAGCAGTTCTTC

abundance: once
v_gene: TRBV6-5
d_gene: .
j_gene: TRBJ1-1
CDR3aa: CASTSGRGAFF
CDR3nt: TGTGCCAGCACCTCAGGGCGAGGAGCTTTCTTT

abundance: .
v_gene: TRBV15
d_gene: .
j_gene: TRBJ1-2
CDR3aa: CATSRDRGGGYTF
CDR3nt: TGTGCCACCAGCAGAGATCGCGGGGGCGGCTACACCTTC

abundance: .
v_gene: TRBV5-1
d_gene: .
j_gene: TRBJ1-1
CDR3aa: CASSLAGGSTEAFF
CDR3nt: TGCGCCAGCAGCTTGGCGGGGGGTAGCACTGAAGCTTTCTTT

abundance: .
v_gene: TRBV4-2
d_gene: TRBD1
j_gene: TRBJ1-6
CDR3aa: CASSQNRGLSNSPLHF
CDR3nt: TGTGCCAGCAGCCAGAACAGGGGTCTAAGTAATTCACCCCTCCACTTT

abundance: .
v_gene: TRBV27
d_gene: .
j_gene: TRBJ1-2
CDR3aa: CASSLIGGEASGYTF
CDR3nt: TGTGCCAGCAGTTTAATCGGCGGGGAGGCTAGCGGCTACACCTTC

abundance: .
v_gene: TRBV30
d_gene: .
j_gene: TRBJ1-1
CDR3aa: CAWTRSNTEAFF
CDR3nt: TGTGCCTGGACACGGAGTAACACTGAAGCTTTCTTT

abundance: .
v_gene: TRBV7-6
d_gene: .
j_gene: TRBJ1-1
CDR3aa: CASSLRGARNTEAFF
CDR3nt: TGTGCCAGCAGCTTACGGGGGGCCCGGAACACTGAAGCTTTCTTT

abundance: once
v_gene: TRBV4-2
d_gene: .
j_gene: TRBJ1-1
CDR3aa: CASSQGLAGETEAFF
CDR3nt: TGTGCCAGCAGCCAAGGGTTAGCCGGGGAGACTGAAGCTTTCTTT

abundance: .
v_gene: TRBV5-1
d_gene: TRBD2
j_gene: TRBJ2-3
CDR3aa: CASSLDSGGATDTQYF
CDR3nt: TGCGCCAGCAGCTTAGATAGCGGGGGGGCCACAGATACGCAGTATTTT

abundance: .
v_gene: TRBV5-6
d_gene: .
j_gene: TRBJ1-1
CDR3aa: CASSLIGGPHSNTEAFF
CDR3nt: TGTGCCAGCAGCTTGATCGGAGGGCCTCATTCAAACACTGAAGCTTTCTTT

abundance: once
v_gene: TRBV7-9
d_gene: .
j_gene: TRBJ1-1
CDR3aa: CASSQGMGNTEAFF
CDR3nt: TGTGCCAGCAGTCAGGGGATGGGGAACACTGAAGCTTTCTTT

abundance: .
v_gene: TRBV9
d_gene: TRBD1
j_gene: TRBJ1-3
CDR3aa: CASSATGGKGNTIYF
CDR3nt: TGTGCCAGCAGCGCGACAGGGGGCAAAGGAAACACCATATATTTT

abundance: once
v_gene: TRBV11-2
d_gene: .
j_gene: TRBJ2-1
CDR3aa: CASSLVRGINYNEQFF
CDR3nt: TGTGCCAGCAGCTTAGTGCGGGGTATAAACTACAATGAGCAGTTCTTC

abundance: .
v_gene: TRBV4-1
d_gene: .
j_gene: TRBJ1-2
CDR3aa: CASSLLLQDSGYTF
CDR3nt: TGCGCCAGCAGCCTGCTACTACAGGATAGTGGCTACACCTTC

abundance: .
v_gene: TRBV13
d_gene: .
j_gene: TRBJ1-3
CDR3aa: CASSLGRSLGSSGNTIYF
CDR3nt: TGTGCCAGCAGCTTAGGCCGTAGCCTTGGAAGCTCTGGAAACACCATATATTTT

abundance: .
v_gene: TRBV3-1/TRBV3-2
d_gene: TRBD1
j_gene: TRBJ2-1
CDR3aa: CASSHSGGVANEQFF
CDR3nt: TGTGCCAGCAGCCACTCAGGGGGTGTCGCAAATGAGCAGTTCTTC

abundance: .
v_gene: TRBV7-6
d_gene: TRBD2
j_gene: TRBJ2-3
CDR3aa: CASSLFSSGGASPDTQYF
CDR3nt: TGTGCCAGCAGCTTATTTTCTAGCGGGGGGGCCTCCCCAGATACGCAGTATTTT

abundance: .
v_gene: TRBV9
d_gene: .
j_gene: TRBJ2-3
CDR3aa: CASSEGTDTQYF
CDR3nt: TGTGCCAGCAGCGAGGGGACAGATACGCAGTATTTT

abundance: .
v_gene: TRBV12-3/TRBV12-4
d_gene: .
j_gene: TRBJ1-4
CDR3aa: CASTSLNNEKLFF
CDR3nt: TGTGCCAGCACGTCGCTAAATAATGAAAAACTGTTTTTT

abundance: .
v_gene: TRBV2
d_gene: TRBD1
j_gene: TRBJ2-5
CDR3aa: CASTGQGGETQYF
CDR3nt: TGTGCCAGCACGGGACAGGGTGGGGAGACCCAGTACTTC

abundance: .
v_gene: TRBV6-1
d_gene: .
j_gene: TRBJ1-1
CDR3aa: CASSEARGAGTEAFF
CDR3nt: TGTGCCAGCAGTGAAGCGCGGGGTGCGGGGACTGAAGCTTTCTTT